This T cell receptor beta chain was captured in a study of T cells in Graves' hyperthyroidism and ophthalmopathy. Overall study findings and caveats: In the analysis, a 13 V-J model separated ophthalmopathy from stable hyperthyroidism. Most expanded thyroid clonotypes above 0.001 recurred in blood.

For Graves' hyperthyroidism to be stable, ophthalmopathy could not progress within 18 months. Newly diagnosed patients aged 18 to 65 had hyperthyroidism of under 2 months' duration. With regard to this clonotype: Its specificity is not known.

TCR beta CDR3 sequences were amplified from RNA transcripts. Carried out on the TCR CDR3, a first-round RT-PCR used the HTBI primer set. TCRdb fed the multiplex PCR reads into MiXCR, producing one record per CDR3 protein. The sample includes roughly 580,000 distinct CDR3 sequences, roughly 50% of them seen just once. The CDR3 consists of 12 residues. Germline CDR1 and CDR2: SGHTA and FQGTGA. Sequenced: peripheral blood or thyroid tissue (not recorded which). The origin of this receptor is a woman aged 18-30 years with Graves' hyperthyroidism. The rearrangement uses TRBV7-3 and TRBJ2-7; D not certain. The J call is doubtful: the DNA matches TRBJ2-1 better. CDR3 coding DNA: TGTGCCAGCACCAAAGACTCTGTTGAGCAGTTCTTC. It codes for CASTKDSVEQFF.